This is a list of T cell receptor beta chains from one sample in a study of T-cell reconstitution after alpha-beta-depleted transplantation in children. TCRdb re-called the PCR reads through MiXCR, storing one row per CDR3 protein. The data hold approximately 97,000 distinct CDR3 sequences, with roughly 7.1% observed a single time. Specimen: PBMCs, collected before TCRalphabeta/CD19-depleted stem cell transplant. These receptors originate from a boy younger than 10 with acute lymphoblastic leukemia, due to receive a stem cell transplant. The conserved cysteine and the conserved F or W are not part of the CDR3 here.

v_gene	j_gene	CDR3aa
TRBV4-3	TRBJ2-7	ASSPSKTGAGEQY
TRBV4-3	TRBJ1-6	ASSGRQGASSPLH
TRBV3-1	TRBJ2-3	ASSQGTVSYITQY
TRBV6-1	TRBJ2-7	ASSDRGPYEQY
TRBV9	TRBJ1-6	ASSALGQFNSPLH
TRBV29-1	TRBJ1-1	SAEGGRGTEAF
TRBV5-1	TRBJ2-3	ASSLYGSQGAGDTQY
TRBV4-1	TRBJ2-7	ASSPWDRGGRSSYEQY
TRBV11-1	TRBJ2-2	ASSPHLTGTGELF
TRBV4-3	TRBJ1-1	ASSQRVTGGASEAF
TRBV10-3	TRBJ1-2	AISESLERPLHHYGYT
TRBV20-1	TRBJ2-6	SADETLKGSGANVLT
TRBV28	TRBJ1-2	ASSSPAAPYYGYT
TRBV5-1	TRBJ2-7	ASSPRDRRFEQY
TRBV15	TRBJ1-1	AIQRDWLNTEAF
TRBV18	TRBJ2-5	ASSPAGGRETQY
TRBV5-1	TRBJ2-3	ASSPRRGADTQY
TRBV6-1	TRBJ1-3	ASSEVYGTGRGTIY
TRBV7-9	TRBJ1-1	ASSSYRKVGEAF
TRBV19	TRBJ2-1	ASTGTHNEQF
TRBV2	TRBJ2-1	AHLGGSSYNEQF
TRBV7-2	TRBJ2-1	ASSLSGVYNEQF
TRBV20-1	TRBJ2-7	SARLWGDYEQY
TRBV3-1	TRBJ2-7	ASSQETGYSYEQY
TRBV6-2/TRBV6-3	TRBJ1-2	ASSYAGTGDGRQDGYT
TRBV4-3	TRBJ1-2	ASSPRQGDGYT
TRBV2	TRBJ1-1	ASSEYGGLAF
TRBV4-3	TRBJ1-2	ASSQASLREDGYT
TRBV15	TRBJ1-2	ATSPSGANYGYT
TRBV27	TRBJ2-3	ASRPGRITDTQY
TRBV6-1	TRBJ2-7	ASSGTGASEQY
TRBV6-4	TRBJ2-1	ASSERGGYNEQF
TRBV11-2	TRBJ2-3	ASSLVRGLAGGTDTQY
TRBV5-1	TRBJ2-1	ASSKGTARPNEQF
TRBV18	TRBJ1-1	ASSPQRRDTEAF
TRBV20-1	TRBJ2-7	SADPSGAYEQY
TRBV12-3/TRBV12-4	TRBJ1-2	ASTRAPGAGT
TRBV6-1	TRBJ1-3	ASKDRYSGNTIY
TRBV5-5	TRBJ1-2	ASSLVHYGYT
TRBV21-1	TRBJ2-1	ASSKVQSAGGHNEQF
TRBV4-1	TRBJ1-5	ASSQESAQPQH
TRBV25-1	TRBJ1-6	ASTQAAGSNSPLH
TRBV28	TRBJ1-1	ASSDPGVDTEAF
TRBV12-3/TRBV12-4	TRBJ1-1	ASSSGLGNTEAF
TRBV6-1	TRBJ2-6	ASSDVISGANVLT
TRBV6-2/TRBV6-3	TRBJ2-7	ASQAGSVSSEQY
TRBV20-1	TRBJ2-4	SARGQGANIQY
TRBV6-1	TRBJ1-6	ASSETGRSPLH
TRBV7-2	TRBJ1-6	ASSPGTGAKGGSPLH